This record looks at one T cell receptor (beta chain) sequence and its context. This sample was taken from a study of CD8 T cells in Susac syndrome. Reverse transcription of 0.5 to 1 ug RNA was performed with random hexamers. TCRdb re-analysed the immunoSEQ multiplex PCR reads in MiXCR, keeping a single row per CDR3 protein. The sample contains 80,000 or so distinct CDR3 sequences, roughly 91% of which appear only once. Trimming at V came to 0 bases and at J to 6 bases, leaving 13 bases not matched to a gene. The CDR3 is made up of 17 amino acids. Germline V CDR1 and CDR2: SGHTA, FQGNSA. The rearrangement links TRBV7-2 to TRBJ1-1; 7 bases align to TRBD1. This sequence was found in a human donor with Susac syndrome. Material: CD4+ T cells from PBMCs. CDR3 in amino acids: CASSLAQGGVFHAEAFF. CDR3 DNA: TGTGCCAGCAGCTTAGCCCAGGGGGGAGTTTTTCACGCTGAAGCTTTCTTT.